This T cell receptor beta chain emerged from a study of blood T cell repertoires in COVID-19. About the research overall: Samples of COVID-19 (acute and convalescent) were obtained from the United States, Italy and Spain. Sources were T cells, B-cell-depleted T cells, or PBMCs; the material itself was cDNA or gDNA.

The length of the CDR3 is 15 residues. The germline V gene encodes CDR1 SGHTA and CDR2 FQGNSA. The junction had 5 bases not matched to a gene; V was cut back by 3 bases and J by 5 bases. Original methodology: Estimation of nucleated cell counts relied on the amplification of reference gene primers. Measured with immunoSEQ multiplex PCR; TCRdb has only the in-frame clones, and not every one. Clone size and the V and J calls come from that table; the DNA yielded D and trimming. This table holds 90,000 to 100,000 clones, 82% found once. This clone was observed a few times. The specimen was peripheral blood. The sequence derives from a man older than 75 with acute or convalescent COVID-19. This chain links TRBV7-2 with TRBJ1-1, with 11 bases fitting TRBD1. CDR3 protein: CASSFRDRGITEAFF. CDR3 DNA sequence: TGTGCCAGCAGCTTCCGGGACAGGGGGATTACTGAAGCTTTCTTT.